These 27 T cell receptor beta chains came from one sample sequenced in a study of identical twins (dated by TCRdb to 2015 to 2016). The library was made by 5' RACE. Reads for this sample came from an Illumina HiSeq 2000. TCRdb redid the processing of the public reads, applying fastp at Q25 and MiXCR, and retained in-frame beta chains. Rows merge per CDR3 protein into single entries with the most common DNA and genes. This sample lists approximately 680,000 distinct CDR3 sequences; under 8.5% were detected once. Less than 2% of the sample rests with the top ten. These data are also associated with another study on yellow fever vaccine responses in identical twins.

Source material: PBMCs. Source of these receptors: a woman under 30 in good health.

This clonotype has only a few counts. The V and J genes are TRBV6-1 and TRBJ2-7; 10 positions match TRBD1. The CDR3 length is 15 residues. The germline CDR1 and CDR2 sequences are MNHNS and SASEGT. V lost 6 bases to trimming and J lost 6 bases; unmatched junction nucleotides: 11. The chain's CDR3 is CASSRPGDRGGEQYF. The CDR3 nucleotides read TGTGCCAGCAGCCGCCCTGGGGACAGGGGCGGCGAGCAGTACTTC.

This rearrangement joins TRBV24-1 to TRBJ2-1, with D perhaps being TRBD1 or TRBD2 (7 bases each). Per the germline V gene, CDR1 is KGHDR and CDR2 is SFDVKD. The CDR3 is 20 residues long. V dropped 5 bases and J dropped 3 bases, with 28 bases sitting between them. CDR3: CATSGPTGPGGGGIYNEQFF. The CDR3 region has the DNA TGTGCCACCAGTGGACCGACAGGACCAGGGGGGGGAGGCATCTACAATGAGCAGTTCTTC.

The V call is TRBV20-1, the J call TRBJ2-1, with D perhaps matching TRBD1 (5 bases). V shed 2 bases and J shed 0 bases, with 11 bases lying between them. This CDR3 is built from 15 residues. The germline V gene encodes CDR1 DFQATT and CDR2 SNEGSKA (reference sequence). The DNA for the CDR3 is TGCAGTGCTAGAAGGGGCCCCATCTCCTACAATGAGCAGTTCTTC. Translation gives CSARRGPISYNEQFF.

This clonotype has only a few counts. The chain combines TRBV11-2 with TRBJ2-7, with no clear D. V lost 3 bases and J lost 3, with 3 bases in between. This CDR3 is built from 11 residues. Germline lookup yields CDR1 SGHAT and CDR2 FQNNGV. CDR3: CASSFIYEQYF. CDR3 DNA sequence: TGTGCCAGCAGCTTTATCTACGAGCAGTACTTC.

This clonotype was observed a handful of times. The chain is built from TRBV5-1 and TRBJ1-6; D is uncertain. Germline values: CDR1 SGHRS, CDR2 YFSETQ. V shed 5 bases and J shed 7 bases, with 10 bases lying between them. This CDR3 is built from 13 residues. The CDR3: CASRTDGNSPLHF. The CDR3, as DNA: TGCGCCAGCAGAACAGACGGGAATTCACCCCTCCACTTT.

V gene TRBV29-1 combines with J gene TRBJ1-2, with 7 bases aligning to TRBD1. CDR1 is SQVTM, CDR2 ANQGSEA, per germline. V shed 2 bases, J shed 7 bases, and the junction held 4 bases outside the gene matches. The CDR3 has 12 residues. The CDR3 region is CSVELRQGGYTF. CDR3 bases: TGCAGCGTTGAATTAAGACAGGGTGGCTACACCTTC.

The CDR3 DNA reads as TGTGCCAGTAGTATTCCCGGGACAGCCTACAATGAGCAGTTCTTC. The encoded protein is CASSIPGTAYNEQFF. The chain recombines TRBV19 with TRBJ2-1; TRBD1 matches 7 bases. The germline gives CDR1 LNHDA, CDR2 SQIVND (reference sequence). V dropped 3 bases and J dropped 2; count of bases not matched to a gene: 4. The CDR3 consists of 15 residues. Full variable domain (rest looked up from reference TRBV19 and TRBJ2-1): DGGITQSPKYLFRKEGQNVTLSCEQNLNHDAMYWYRQDPGQGLRLIYYSQIVNDFQKGDIAEGYSVSREKKESFPLTVTSAQKNPTAFYLCASSIPGTAYNEQFFGPGTRLTVL.

This clonotype was found many times. V usage is TRBV7-2 and J usage is TRBJ2-4; D not resolved. Trimming pared 10 bases from V and 0 bases from J, leaving 10 bases between. This CDR3 contains 13 residues. The germline V gene has CDR1 SGHTA and CDR2 FQGNSA. CDR3 region: CAIRASAKNIQYF. The CDR3, as DNA: TGTGCCATACGGGCCTCAGCCAAAAACATTCAGTACTTC.

The chain couples TRBV7-2 to TRBJ2-3; 13 bases fit TRBD2. Germline V gives CDR1 SGHTA, CDR2 FQGNSA. The V and J ends lost 5 bases and 7 bases, in that order; junction bases with no gene match: 6. This CDR3 has 15 amino acids. The chain's CDR3 is CASSPRTSGSYTQYF. The CDR3, as DNA: TGTGCCAGCAGCCCCAGGACTAGCGGGAGTTATACGCAGTATTTT.

This clonotype was seen ten or more times. The chain has TRBV10-3 and TRBJ2-3; weak D call: TRBD2 (6 bases). CDR3 size: 17 residues. Trimming shortened V by 0 bases and J by 5 bases, and 18 bases separated the two germline ends. From germline, CDR1 is ENHRY and CDR2 SYGVKD. In DNA, the CDR3 is TGTGCCATCAGTGAGTCGACTCGGGCGGGGATGGGAGATACGCAGTATTTT. This translates into CAISESTRAGMGDTQYF.

The table lists this clonotype with a few counts. This chain joins TRBV6-5 and TRBJ2-4; D possibly matches TRBD1 or TRBD2 (5 bases each). The V end lost 4 bases, the J end lost 4 bases, and 11 bases lay between the germline ends. From germline, CDR1 is MNHEY and CDR2 SVGAGI. This CDR3 is built from 14 residues. The CDR3 protein is CASSSRDAKNIQYF. The CDR3 nucleotides read TGTGCCAGCAGTTCCCGGGACGCAAAAAACATTCAGTACTTC.

This clonotype was seen more than once but under ten times. The chain combines TRBV28 with TRBJ2-5; no definite D call. The CDR3 consists of 15 residues. CDR1 is MDHEN and CDR2 is SYDVKM in the germline V gene. With 7 bases removed from V and 7 bases from J, the gap between germline ends came to 22 bases. This chain's CDR3 is CASIASRPISGTQYF. CDR3 DNA sequence: TGTGCCAGCATTGCCTCCCGGCCCATCTCAGGGACCCAGTACTTC.

The J gene is TRBJ2-7, the V gene TRBV20-1; 11 bases line up with TRBD2. This CDR3 has 13 residues. The germline V gene has CDR1 DFQATT and CDR2 SNEGSKA (reference sequence). V was clipped by 6 bases and J by 6 bases; unmatched bases: 7. The CDR3 coding sequence is TGCAGTGCGAGACCCGGGACTAGCGGCGAGCAGTACTTC. This gives the protein CSARPGTSGEQYF.

The V call is TRBV2, the J call TRBJ2-2; D might be TRBD1 (5 bases). CDR1 SNHLY and CDR2 FYNNEI come from the germline V gene. This CDR3 has 15 residues. V shed 5 bases and J shed 5 bases, with 15 bases lying between them. CDR3 region: CASSKSGFGTGELFF. The CDR3 bases are TGTGCCAGCAGTAAATCAGGGTTCGGGACCGGGGAGCTGTTTTTT.

The J gene is TRBJ2-7, the V gene TRBV12-3 or TRBV12-4; D perhaps matches TRBD2 (6 bases). The CDR3 has 15 amino acids. V shed 6 bases and J shed 0 bases, with 15 bases lying between them. The CDR3 DNA reads as TGTGCCAGCAGCCCGCCTCGGGGGAGCTCCTACGAGCAGTACTTC. This gives the protein CASSPPRGSSYEQYF.

Ten or more counts support this clonotype. The chain has TRBV15 and TRBJ2-3, with 15 bases identical to TRBD2. The CDR3 sequence is 17 residues long. The germline V gene encodes CDR1 LNHNV and CDR2 YYDKDF (reference sequence). V shed 3 bases and J 4 bases; nucleotides not matched to a gene: 5. The CDR3: CATSSGTSGRSADTQYF. DNA for the CDR3: TGTGCCACCAGCAGTGGGACTAGCGGGAGGTCGGCAGATACGCAGTATTTT.

This clonotype was seen at least ten times. V gene TRBV20-1 combines with J gene TRBJ2-5; 9 bases are a match to TRBD1. The germline V gene encodes CDR1 DFQATT and CDR2 SNEGSKA (reference sequence). V trimming: 3 bases; J trimming: 7 bases; junction bases outside the gene matches: 6. CDR3 length: 13 amino acids. The CDR3 is CSARGQGIGTQYF. The CDR3 coding sequence is TGCAGTGCTAGGGGACAGGGAATAGGGACCCAGTACTTC.

This clonotype was observed a handful of times. The J gene is TRBJ2-7, the V gene TRBV28; D is perhaps TRBD1 (5 bases). V was cut by 3 bases and J by 1 base, with 10 bases left in between. The germline V gene has CDR1 MDHEN and CDR2 SYDVKM. This CDR3 is built from 14 residues. Here the CDR3 DNA reads TGTGCCAGCAGTTTGCAGGGATGGTCCTACGAGCAGTACGTC. Translated, it gives CASSLQGWSYEQYV.

This clonotype was detected many times. V and J are TRBV7-3 and TRBJ2-2; D unclear. CDR1 and CDR2 (germline): SGHTA, FQGTGA. The V and J ends lost 2 bases and 2 bases respectively, with 12 bases between them. This CDR3 comprises 16 residues. As DNA, the CDR3 is TGTGCCAGCAGCTTAGGCCCGTGGGGTAACACCGGGGAGCTGTTTTTT. Its protein product is CASSLGPWGNTGELFF.

The chain employs TRBV5-1 and TRBJ2-7, with D possibly being TRBD1 (6 bases). The CDR3 totals 13 residues. Trimming pared 0 bases from V and 8 bases from J, leaving 12 bases between. The germline gives CDR1 SGHRS, CDR2 YFSETQ. For the CDR3, the DNA is TGCGCCAGCAGCTTGGACAGGGTTCGGCAGCAGTACTTC. This codes for CASSLDRVRQQYF.

The gene calls are TRBV20-1 and TRBJ1-6, with D tentatively TRBD1 (5 bases). Per germline, CDR1 DFQATT and CDR2 SNEGSKA (reference sequence). Trimming removed 6 bases at V and 7 bases at J, with 22 bases between. The CDR3 has 16 amino acids. The CDR3 reads CSARGAGLLGNSPLHF. As DNA, the CDR3 is TGCAGTGCCCGAGGGGCAGGGCTCTTAGGGAATTCACCCCTCCACTTT.

This clonotype was seen more than once but under ten times. The rearrangement links TRBV14 to TRBJ2-5; no clear D. Between the trimmed V and J ends, which lost 2 bases and 9 bases, there was a span of 13 bases. The CDR3 is 13 amino acids. Germline CDR1 reads SGHDN; CDR2 reads FVKESK. As DNA, the CDR3 is TGTGCCAGCAGCCAATTTGGCTTGGTAGCCCAGTACTTC. This gives the protein CASSQFGLVAQYF.

This clonotype showed up just a few times. The chain is built from TRBV7-9 and TRBJ2-7, with D tentatively TRBD1 (7 bases). CDR3 length equals 17 residues. The ends were cut back, 5 bases at V and 3 bases at J, with 23 bases in the middle. CDR1 is SEHNR and CDR2 is FQNEAQ in the germline V gene (reference sequence). The CDR3, as DNA: TGTGCCAGCAGCCCCCTAACAGGAGGGACAGCGAACTACGAGCAGTACTTC. Protein sequence: CASSPLTGGTANYEQYF.

In its sample, this clonotype was seen a few times. This sequence joins TRBV2 and TRBJ1-4; 10 bases align to TRBD1. Trimming took 3 bases from V and 8 from J; bases not matched to a gene: 27. Germline-derived CDR1 and CDR2 are SNHLY and FYNNEI. CDR3 length: 22 residues. The CDR3 spells CASSDLKSRRSRVGTGVEKLFF. Here the CDR3 DNA reads TGTGCCAGCAGTGATTTGAAATCCCGAAGATCAAGGGTTGGGACAGGGGTGGAAAAACTGTTTTTT.

This clonotype was recorded at least ten times. The V call is TRBV7-9, the J call TRBJ2-5; D remains unclear. The germline V gene encodes CDR1 SEHNR and CDR2 FQNEAQ (reference sequence). Between the trimmed V and J ends, which lost 2 bases and 1 base, there was a span of 8 bases. The CDR3 is 14 residues long. The CDR3 region is CASSLKGSQETQYF. For the CDR3, the DNA is TGTGCCAGCAGCTTAAAGGGCAGCCAAGAGACCCAGTACTTC.

This clonotype came up a few times. V usage is TRBV12-3 or TRBV12-4 and J usage is TRBJ2-1; D remains unclear. The CDR3 runs 13 residues. V was trimmed by 7 bases and J by 9 bases, leaving 16 bases between them. The CDR3 bases are TGTGCCAGCATGAGCAAGTTTTGGGGTGAGCAGTTCTTC. Protein sequence: CASMSKFWGEQFF.

This clonotype came up many times. J is TRBJ2-3 and V is TRBV7-9; 10 nucleotides match TRBD2. Germline V gene data show CDR1 as SEHNR and CDR2 as FQNEAQ (reference sequence). The CDR3 loop spans 15 amino acids. V trimming: 5 bases; J trimming: 7 bases; junction bases outside the gene matches: 9. DNA of the CDR3: TGTGCCAGCAGCCTCCAGCGGGAGGGCCACAATACGCAGTATTTT. Translating it yields CASSLQREGHNTQYF.